Listed below are T cell receptor beta chains from one sample, sequenced in a study of low-dose radiotherapy and immunotherapy resistance in tumors. TCRdb reprocessed the reads with MiXCR, giving one entry per CDR3 protein. This table has approximately 70,000 distinct CDR3 sequences, approximately 31% appearing once. The source was PBMCs, collected before treatment. These receptors all stem from a female donor with ovarian cancer. Both conserved end residues are part of each CDR3. A D gene is named only where the DNA matches it firmly. The size field is filled for only some rows; it gives once, few, many or a size class.

TRBD1	TRBV29-1	many	TRBJ2-5	TGCAGCGTTGTGACAGGGGGAGAGACCCAGTACTTC	CSVVTGGETQYF
.	TRBV13	many	TRBJ2-2	TGTGCCAGCAGCTTAGTGTCTCACTTGGACACCGGGGAGCTGTTTTTT	CASSLVSHLDTGELFF
TRBD1	TRBV5-5	many	TRBJ2-7	TGTGCCAGCAGCAGCTCCGGGACAGGGTTCTACGAGCAGTACTTC	CASSSSGTGFYEQYF
.	TRBV21-1	many	TRBJ1-5	TGTGCCAGCAGCAAAGAAGGGGGCAAGCTTCAGCCCCAGCATTTT	CASSKEGGKLQPQHF
TRBD1	TRBV6-8	.	TRBJ2-7	TGTGCCAGCAGGAGACAGGGCTCCGAGCAGTACTTC	CASRRQGSEQYF
.	TRBV7-8	many	TRBJ2-7	TGTGCCAGCAGCGCCTGGGTCGGCTCCTACGAGCAGTACTTC	CASSAWVGSYEQYF
TRBD1	TRBV4-2	.	TRBJ1-2	TGTGCCAGCAGCCAAGAAATGGGACAGGCTAACTATGGCTACACCTTC	CASSQEMGQANYGYTF
TRBD2	TRBV20-1	.	TRBJ2-7	TGCAGTGCTAGTGGGACTAGCGGGAGGTTGTCCTACGAGCAGTACTTC	CSASGTSGRLSYEQYF
TRBD2	TRBV2	many	TRBJ2-7	TGTGCCAGCAAGAGCGGGGGGGCGGGCGACGAGCAGTACTTC	CASKSGGAGDEQYF
TRBD2	TRBV9	.	TRBJ2-1	TGTGCCAGCAGCCCGGGACTAGCGGGAGTGCATGAGCAGTTCTTC	CASSPGLAGVHEQFF
.	TRBV11-2	.	TRBJ2-3	TGTGCCAGCAGCTTAGAATCAAGGGCAGATACGCAGTATTTT	CASSLESRADTQYF
.	TRBV5-5	.	TRBJ1-1	TGTGCCAGCAGCTTTCCCACAGCAGGAGCTTTCTTT	CASSFPTAGAFF
TRBD1	TRBV19	few	TRBJ2-2	TGTGCCAGTAGTATAGTAACAGGGGCGCCGAACACCGGGGAGCTGTTTTTT	CASSIVTGAPNTGELFF
.	TRBV28	.	TRBJ2-2	TGTGCCAGCAGTTCTAGGGCTGGGCTTGCCGGGGAGCTGTTTTTT	CASSSRAGLAGELFF
.	TRBV11-2	many	TRBJ2-2	TGTGCCAGCAGCTTTAGATCGAACACCGGGGAGCTGTTTTTT	CASSFRSNTGELFF
TRBD2	TRBV7-2	few	TRBJ2-5	TGTGCCAGCAGCTTGGGACTAGCGGGAGGGCCGTGGGAGACCCAGTACTTC	CASSLGLAGGPWETQYF
TRBD2	TRBV2	many	TRBJ2-1	TGTGCCAGCAGTGAAGCCGGGACTAGCGTCGGGGAGCAGTTCTTC	CASSEAGTSVGEQFF
TRBD1	TRBV29-1	few	TRBJ2-5	TGCAGCGTTACGACAGGGTCAGAGACCCAGTACTTC	CSVTTGSETQYF
.	TRBV5-1	.	TRBJ2-2	TGCGCCAGCACAAAAGCCCAGGGAGGCACCGGGGAGCTGTTTTTT	CASTKAQGGTGELFF
.	TRBV6-5	many	TRBJ1-6	TGTGCCAGCAGTTACGCCGTAGGGTCACCCCTCCACTTT	CASSYAVGSPLHF
TRBD1	TRBV19	many	TRBJ1-2	TGTGCCAGTGGTGACAGGGTTGGTAACTATGGCTACACCTTC	CASGDRVGNYGYTF
TRBD2	TRBV6-2/TRBV6-3	many	TRBJ2-3	TGTGCCAGCAGTGGAGCGACACCCGGTGTAGCGGGGATCGGTACGCAGTATTTT	CASSGATPGVAGIGTQYF
.	TRBV3-1	many	TRBJ2-5	TGTGCCAGCAGCCATTATCCGGGGGTTGTAGAGACCCAGTACTTC	CASSHYPGVVETQYF
TRBD2	TRBV19	many	TRBJ2-2	TGTGCCAGTAGTATTAGGCAGGGCGGGGGACTGGACAACACCGGGGAGCTGTTTTTT	CASSIRQGGGLDNTGELFF
.	TRBV9	many	TRBJ1-2	TGTGCCAGCAGCGTAGGTCAGGGCTATGGCCACACCTTC	CASSVGQGYGHTF
TRBD2	TRBV5-4	many	TRBJ2-3	TGTGCCAGCAGCTTAGGGGCGGGAGCGGGACGGGGGGCAGATACGCAGTATTTT	CASSLGAGAGRGADTQYF
.	TRBV12-3/TRBV12-4	many	TRBJ2-5	TGTGCCAGCAGTCCCGTGGGGTTGGTAATCCAAGAGACCCAGTACTTC	CASSPVGLVIQETQYF
.	TRBV23-1	.	TRBJ1-2	TGCGCCAGTCTTGGCCGGGGCTACACCTTC	CASLGRGYTF
.	TRBV5-4	.	TRBJ2-5	TGTGCCAGCAGCTTGATGGGGGAAGAGACCCAGTACTTC	CASSLMGEETQYF
.	TRBV5-1	few	TRBJ2-2	.	CASSLAWRTTGELFFF
TRBD2	TRBV7-2	many	TRBJ2-3	TGTGCCAGCAGCTTAGGGACTAGAGGGCCCGCAGATACGCAGTATTTT	CASSLGTRGPADTQYF
.	TRBV6-1	many	TRBJ1-1	TGTGCCAGCAGATATAGACCCGCCCCAATGAACACTGAAGCTTTCTTT	CASRYRPAPMNTEAFF
TRBD1	TRBV5-4	once	TRBJ2-1	TGTGCCAGCAGCCAAGAACCCGGGACAGGACCCTACAATGAGCAGTTCTTC	CASSQEPGTGPYNEQFF
TRBD1	TRBV7-9	few	TRBJ2-2	TGTGCCAGCAGCTTACGGACAGGGGGCGCTGACACCGGGGAGCTGTTTTTT	CASSLRTGGADTGELFF
.	TRBV27	large	TRBJ1-5	TGTGCCAGCAGTTTATCATCGCAGCCAAATCAGCCCCAGCATTTT	CASSLSSQPNQPQHF
.	TRBV4-3	many	TRBJ2-1	TGCGCCAGCAGCCAAGACCTACGATATGCGGGTTCGGGATATGAGCAGTTCTTC	CASSQDLRYAGSGYEQFF
TRBD1	TRBV7-3	many	TRBJ2-2	TGTGCCAGCAGCAGAACAGGGGTCGGAACCGGGGAGCTGTTTTTT	CASSRTGVGTGELFF
.	TRBV28	once	TRBJ1-2	TGTGCCAGCAGTTTTAGGGAAGACTATGGCTACACCTTC	CASSFREDYGYTF
TRBD1	TRBV29-1	many	TRBJ2-7	TGCAGCGTAGCACCGGGACAGCCCTACGAGCAGTACTTC	CSVAPGQPYEQYF
TRBD2	TRBV6-2/TRBV6-3	.	TRBJ2-1	TGTGCCAGCAGTTACGGAGGACTAGCGGGGACTGAGCAGTTCTTC	CASSYGGLAGTEQFF
.	TRBV5-1	many	TRBJ1-1	TGCGCCAGCAGCTCCGCCGGTACCGGCATCGGGAACACTGAAGCTTTCTTT	CASSSAGTGIGNTEAFF
.	TRBV19	.	TRBJ2-2	TGTGCCAGTAGTATCTGGGGGCGCGGTGACACCGGGGAGCTGTTTTTT	CASSIWGRGDTGELFF
TRBD2	TRBV24-1	many	TRBJ2-3	TGTGCCACCAGCTACCGGACTAGCGGGATCGCAGATACGCAGTATTTT	CATSYRTSGIADTQYF
.	TRBV2	many	TRBJ1-1	TGTGCCAGCAGTGAGAACAGCCTTAACACTGAAGCTTTCTTT	CASSENSLNTEAFF
.	TRBV24-1	many	TRBJ2-2	TGTGCCACCAGTGATTTTGGGCAGGGTAACACCGGGGAGCTGTTTTTT	CATSDFGQGNTGELFF
.	TRBV25-1	many	TRBJ1-1	TGTGCCAGCAGTGAAGAGGGGCCGAACACTGAAGCTTTCTTT	CASSEEGPNTEAFF
.	TRBV7-2	many	TRBJ1-3	TGTGCCAGCAGCTTAGCCCCAGGCATCGGAAACACCATATATTTT	CASSLAPGIGNTIYF
.	TRBV18	.	TRBJ1-1	TGTGCCAGCTCACCAGGGGTGGACACTGAAGCTTTCTTT	CASSPGVDTEAFF
.	TRBV12-3/TRBV12-4	many	TRBJ1-2	TGTGCCAGCAGTTTAGGGGGGCTCAACTATGGCTACACCTTC	CASSLGGLNYGYTF
TRBD2	TRBV5-6	many	TRBJ2-1	TGTGCCAGCAGCTGGACTAGCGGGATCTACAATGAGCAGTTCTTC	CASSWTSGIYNEQFF
.	TRBV28	many	TRBJ1-1	TGTGCCAGCGTACCTGAAGCTTTCTTT	CASVPEAFF
.	TRBV18	.	TRBJ1-2	TGTGCCAGCTCACTCTCGGGTGATCTCCTCTATGGCTACACCTTC	CASSLSGDLLYGYTF
TRBD1	TRBV7-6	.	TRBJ2-1	TGTGCCAGCAGCTTATCAGGGGGTCGTCCCCTGAGCTCCTACAATGAGCAGTTCTTC	CASSLSGGRPLSSYNEQFF
.	TRBV4-1	many	TRBJ2-7	TGCGCCAGCAGCCAAGAACCGACAGGAGCTCACGGGGGGGAGCAGTACTTC	CASSQEPTGAHGGEQYF
TRBD1	TRBV5-1	many	TRBJ1-1	TGCGCCAGCAGCTTGGATGGGACAGGTATGAACACTGAAGCTTTCTTT	CASSLDGTGMNTEAFF
.	TRBV18	many	TRBJ2-2	TGTGCCAGCTCACCAGCTCACACCGGGGAGCTGTTTTTT	CASSPAHTGELFF
.	TRBV20-1	many	TRBJ2-3	TGCAGTGCCCTCGAGAGAAGGGCGGGGCAACACACAGATACGCAGTATTTT	CSALERRAGQHTDTQYF
.	TRBV4-1	.	TRBJ1-2	TGCGCCAGCAGCCAAGATCGGGCAGTCTATGGCTACACCTTC	CASSQDRAVYGYTF
.	TRBV14	.	TRBJ2-1	TGTGCCAGCAGCCACCCCCCTCCGGGGCAATCCTACAATGAGCAGTTCTTC	CASSHPPPGQSYNEQFF
.	TRBV28	few	TRBJ1-2	TGTGCCCACCCGGGCGACTATGGCTACACCTTC	CAHPGDYGYTF